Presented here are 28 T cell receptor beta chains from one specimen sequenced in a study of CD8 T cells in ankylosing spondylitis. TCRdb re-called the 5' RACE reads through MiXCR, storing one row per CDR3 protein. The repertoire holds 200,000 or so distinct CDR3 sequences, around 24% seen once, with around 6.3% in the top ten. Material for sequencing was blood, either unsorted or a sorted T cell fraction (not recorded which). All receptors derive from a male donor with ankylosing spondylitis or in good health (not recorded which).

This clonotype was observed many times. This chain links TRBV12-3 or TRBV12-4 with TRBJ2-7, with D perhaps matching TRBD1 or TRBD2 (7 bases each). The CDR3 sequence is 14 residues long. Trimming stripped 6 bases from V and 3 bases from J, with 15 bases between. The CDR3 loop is CASSGTAGFYEQYF. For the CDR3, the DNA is TGTGCCAGCAGCGGGACAGCGGGATTCTACGAGCAGTACTTC.

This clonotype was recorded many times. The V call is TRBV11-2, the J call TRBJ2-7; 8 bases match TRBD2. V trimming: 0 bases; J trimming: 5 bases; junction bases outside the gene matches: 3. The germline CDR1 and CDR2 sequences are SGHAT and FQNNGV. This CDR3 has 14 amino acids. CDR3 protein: CASSLDRTSHEQYF. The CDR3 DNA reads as TGTGCCAGCAGCTTAGACCGGACTAGCCACGAGCAGTACTTC.

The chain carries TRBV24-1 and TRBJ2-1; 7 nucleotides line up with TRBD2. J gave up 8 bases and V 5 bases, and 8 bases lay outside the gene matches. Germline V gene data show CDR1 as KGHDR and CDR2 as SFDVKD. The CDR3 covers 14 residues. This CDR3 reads CATSVKAGVDEQFF. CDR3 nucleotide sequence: TGTGCCACCAGTGTAAAGGCGGGGGTCGATGAGCAGTTCTTC.

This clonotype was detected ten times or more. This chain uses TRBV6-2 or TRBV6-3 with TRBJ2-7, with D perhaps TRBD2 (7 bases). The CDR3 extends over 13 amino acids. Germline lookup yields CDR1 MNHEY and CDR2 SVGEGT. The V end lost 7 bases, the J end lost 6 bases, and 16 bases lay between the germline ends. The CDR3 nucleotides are TGTGCCAGCACTTCATTAGGGGGGGTCGAGCAGTACTTC. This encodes CASTSLGGVEQYF.

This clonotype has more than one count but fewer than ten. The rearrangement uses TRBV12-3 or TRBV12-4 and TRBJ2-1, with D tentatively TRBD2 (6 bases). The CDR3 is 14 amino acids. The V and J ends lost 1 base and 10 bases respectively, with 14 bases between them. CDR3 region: CASSLGPGSGEQFF. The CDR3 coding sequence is TGTGCCAGCAGTTTAGGACCCGGGAGTGGCGAGCAGTTCTTC.

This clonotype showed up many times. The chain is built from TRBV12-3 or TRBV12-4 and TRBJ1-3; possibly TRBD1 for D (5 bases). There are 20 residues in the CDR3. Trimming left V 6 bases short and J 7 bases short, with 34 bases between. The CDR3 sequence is CASSPKDYWNHRGEGNTIYF. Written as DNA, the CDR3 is TGTGCCAGCAGCCCAAAGGATTATTGGAACCACCGGGGAGAGGGGAACACCATATATTTT.

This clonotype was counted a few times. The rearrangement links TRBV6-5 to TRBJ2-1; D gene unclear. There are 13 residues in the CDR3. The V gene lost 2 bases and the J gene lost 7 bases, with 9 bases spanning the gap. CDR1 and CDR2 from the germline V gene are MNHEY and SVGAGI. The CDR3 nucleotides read TGTGCCAGCAGTTACGATAGGTTAAATGAGCAGTTCTTC. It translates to CASSYDRLNEQFF.

The CDR3 spells CSARVVPLLAGRANEQFF. The CDR3 DNA reads as TGCAGTGCTAGAGTAGTCCCACTACTAGCGGGGAGAGCTAATGAGCAGTTCTTC. This chain links TRBV20-1 with TRBJ2-1; the match to TRBD2 covers 10 bases. The J segment lost 7 bases and the V segment lost 1 base, leaving 16 bases of the junction unmatched. The germline CDR1 and CDR2 sequences are DFQATT and SNEGSKA (reference sequence). There are 18 residues in the CDR3.

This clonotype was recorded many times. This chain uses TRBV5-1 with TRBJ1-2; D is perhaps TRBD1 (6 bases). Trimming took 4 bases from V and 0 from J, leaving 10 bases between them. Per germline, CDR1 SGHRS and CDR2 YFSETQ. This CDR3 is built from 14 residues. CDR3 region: CASSPGHTNYGYTF. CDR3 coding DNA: TGCGCCAGCAGCCCGGGACATACTAACTATGGCTACACCTTC.

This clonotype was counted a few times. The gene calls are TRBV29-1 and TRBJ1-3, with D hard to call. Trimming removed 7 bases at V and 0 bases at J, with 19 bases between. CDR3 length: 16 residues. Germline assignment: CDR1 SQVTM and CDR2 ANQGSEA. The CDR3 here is CSAMDAGENSGNTIYF. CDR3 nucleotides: TGCAGCGCGATGGACGCAGGAGAAAACTCTGGAAACACCATATATTTT.

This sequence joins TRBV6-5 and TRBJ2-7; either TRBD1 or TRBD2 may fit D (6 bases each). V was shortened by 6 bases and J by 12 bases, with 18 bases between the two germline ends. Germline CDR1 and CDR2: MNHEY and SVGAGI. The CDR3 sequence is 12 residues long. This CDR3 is CASRIQGLSLYF. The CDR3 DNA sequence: TGTGCCAGCAGGATACAGGGACTCTCGTTGTACTTC.

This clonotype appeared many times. CDR3 amino acids: CASSQDRRERAKNIQYF. The CDR3 DNA is TGTGCCAGCAGCCAAGATCGGAGGGAGCGGGCCAAAAACATTCAGTACTTC. This chain uses TRBV4-2 with TRBJ2-4, with D possibly matching TRBD2 (6 bases). Between the trimmed V and J ends, which lost 0 bases and 1 base, there was a span of 13 bases. Germline CDR1 and CDR2: LGHNA and YNFKEQ. This CDR3 spans 17 amino acids.

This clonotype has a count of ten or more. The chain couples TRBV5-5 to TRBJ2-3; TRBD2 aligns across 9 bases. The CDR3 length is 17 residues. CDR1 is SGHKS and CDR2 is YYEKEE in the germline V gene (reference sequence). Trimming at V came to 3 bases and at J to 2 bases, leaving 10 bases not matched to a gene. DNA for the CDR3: TGTGCCAGCAGCTCTGGTCAGACTAGCGGTACCACAGATACGCAGTATTTT. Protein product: CASSSGQTSGTTDTQYF.

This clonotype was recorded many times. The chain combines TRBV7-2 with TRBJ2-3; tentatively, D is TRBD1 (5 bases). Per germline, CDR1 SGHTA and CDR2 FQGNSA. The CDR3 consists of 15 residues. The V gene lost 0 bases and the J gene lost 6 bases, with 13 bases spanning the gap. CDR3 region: CASSLAGHPVDTQYF. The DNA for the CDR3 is TGTGCCAGCAGCTTAGCGGGGCACCCGGTCGATACGCAGTATTTT. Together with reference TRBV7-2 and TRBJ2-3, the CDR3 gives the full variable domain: GAGVSQSPSNKVTEKGKDVELRCDPISGHTALYWYRQSLGQGLEFLIYFQGNSAPDKSGLPSDRFSAERTGGSVSTLTIQRTQQEDSAVYLCASSLAGHPVDTQYFGPGTRLTVL.

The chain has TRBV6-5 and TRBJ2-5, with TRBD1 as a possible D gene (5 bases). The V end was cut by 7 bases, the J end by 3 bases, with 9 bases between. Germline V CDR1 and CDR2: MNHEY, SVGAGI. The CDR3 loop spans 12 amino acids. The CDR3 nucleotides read TGTGCCAGCATGGACAAGGAAGAGACCCAGTACTTC. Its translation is CASMDKEETQYF.

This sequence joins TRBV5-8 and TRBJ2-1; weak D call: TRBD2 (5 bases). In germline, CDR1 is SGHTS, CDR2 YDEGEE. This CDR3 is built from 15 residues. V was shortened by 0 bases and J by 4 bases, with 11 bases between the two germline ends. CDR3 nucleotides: TGTGCCAGCAGCTTGGGGGATACTAGGTACAATGAGCAGTTCTTC. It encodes CASSLGDTRYNEQFF.

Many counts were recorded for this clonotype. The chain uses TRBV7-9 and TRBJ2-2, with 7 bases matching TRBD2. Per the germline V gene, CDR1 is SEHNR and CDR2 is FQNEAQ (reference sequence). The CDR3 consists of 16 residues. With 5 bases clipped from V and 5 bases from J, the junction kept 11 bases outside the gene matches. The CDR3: CASSHSGGGLTGELFF. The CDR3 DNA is TGTGCCAGCAGCCACTCCGGTGGGGGACTAACCGGGGAGCTGTTTTTT.

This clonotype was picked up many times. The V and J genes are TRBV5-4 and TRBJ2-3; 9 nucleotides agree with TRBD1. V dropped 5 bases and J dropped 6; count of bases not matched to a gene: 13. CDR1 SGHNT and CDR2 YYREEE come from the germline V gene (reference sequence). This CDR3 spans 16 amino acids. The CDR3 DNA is TGTGCCAGCAGTCAAACCTCGGGACAGGGAGAGGATACGCAGTATTTT. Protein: CASSQTSGQGEDTQYF. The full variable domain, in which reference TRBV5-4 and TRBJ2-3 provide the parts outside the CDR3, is ETGVTQSPTHLIKTRGQQVTLRCSSQSGHNTVSWYQQALGQGPQFIFQYYREEENGRGNFPPRFSGLQFPNYSSELNVNALELDDSALYLCASSQTSGQGEDTQYFGPGTRLTVL.

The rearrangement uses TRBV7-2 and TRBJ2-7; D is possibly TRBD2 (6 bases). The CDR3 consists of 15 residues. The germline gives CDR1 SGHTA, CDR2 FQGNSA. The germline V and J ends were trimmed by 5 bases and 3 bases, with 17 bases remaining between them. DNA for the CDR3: TGTGCCAGCAGCGTCCGGGAGCAAGGGGTCTACGAGCAGTACTTC. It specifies CASSVREQGVYEQYF.

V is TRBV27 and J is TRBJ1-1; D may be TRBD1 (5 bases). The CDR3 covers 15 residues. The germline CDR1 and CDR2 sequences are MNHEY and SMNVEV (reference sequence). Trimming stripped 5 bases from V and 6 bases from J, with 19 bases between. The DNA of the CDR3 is TGTGCCAGCAGTAGGGGCAGGTGGGAAGACGCTGAAGCTTTCTTT. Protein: CASSRGRWEDAEAFF.

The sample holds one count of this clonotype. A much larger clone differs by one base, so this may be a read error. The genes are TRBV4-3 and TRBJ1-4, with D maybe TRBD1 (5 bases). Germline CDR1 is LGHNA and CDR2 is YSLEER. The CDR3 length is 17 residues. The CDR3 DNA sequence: TGCGCCAGCAGCCGCCACCCGGGACTAGCAACTAATGAAAAACTGTTATTT. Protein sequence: CASSRHPGLATNEKLLF.

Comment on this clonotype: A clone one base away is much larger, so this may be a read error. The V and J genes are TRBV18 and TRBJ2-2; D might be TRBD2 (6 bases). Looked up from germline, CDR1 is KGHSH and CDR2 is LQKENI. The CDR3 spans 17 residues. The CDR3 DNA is TGTGCCAGCTCACCACAATTGCGCAGACCGAACACCGGGGAGGTGTTTTTT. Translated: CASSPQLRRPNTGEVFF.

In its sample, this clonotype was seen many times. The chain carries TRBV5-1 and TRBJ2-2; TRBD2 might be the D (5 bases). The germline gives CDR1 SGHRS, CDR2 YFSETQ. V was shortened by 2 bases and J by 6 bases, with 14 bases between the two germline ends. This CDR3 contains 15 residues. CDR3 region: CASSLPSAGAGELFF. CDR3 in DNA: TGCGCCAGCAGCTTACCAAGCGCCGGGGCCGGGGAGCTGTTTTTT.

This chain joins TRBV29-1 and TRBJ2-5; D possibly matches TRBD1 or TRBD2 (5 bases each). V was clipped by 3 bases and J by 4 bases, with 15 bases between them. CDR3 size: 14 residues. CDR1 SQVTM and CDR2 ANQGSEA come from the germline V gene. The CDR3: CSVEGETVPETQYF. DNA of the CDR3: TGCAGCGTTGAGGGGGAGACAGTCCCAGAGACCCAGTACTTC.

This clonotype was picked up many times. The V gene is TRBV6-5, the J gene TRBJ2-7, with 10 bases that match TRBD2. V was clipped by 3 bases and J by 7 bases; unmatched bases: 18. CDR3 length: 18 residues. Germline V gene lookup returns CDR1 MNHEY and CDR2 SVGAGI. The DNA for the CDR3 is TGTGCCAGCAGTTATAGTTCTGGGGGTAGCGGGGGGATTAGGGAGCAGTACTTC. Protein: CASSYSSGGSGGIREQYF.

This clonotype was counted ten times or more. The chain's CDR3 is CSARGTSGSFNEQFF. The CDR3 nucleotides read TGCAGTGCTCGAGGGACTAGCGGGAGTTTTAATGAGCAGTTCTTC. The chain carries TRBV20-1 and TRBJ2-1; 14 bases fit TRBD2. V lost 5 bases to trimming and J lost 7 bases; unmatched junction nucleotides: 7. The CDR3 length is 15 residues. CDR1 is DFQATT, CDR2 SNEGSKA, per germline (reference sequence).

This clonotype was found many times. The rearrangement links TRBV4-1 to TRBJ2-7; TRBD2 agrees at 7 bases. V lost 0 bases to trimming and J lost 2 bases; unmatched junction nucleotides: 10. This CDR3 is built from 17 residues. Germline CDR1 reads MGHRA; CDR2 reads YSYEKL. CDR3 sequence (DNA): TGCGCCAGCAGCCAAGATCGGGGTGGGGGGGTCCCCTACGAGCAGTACTTC. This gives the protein CASSQDRGGGVPYEQYF.

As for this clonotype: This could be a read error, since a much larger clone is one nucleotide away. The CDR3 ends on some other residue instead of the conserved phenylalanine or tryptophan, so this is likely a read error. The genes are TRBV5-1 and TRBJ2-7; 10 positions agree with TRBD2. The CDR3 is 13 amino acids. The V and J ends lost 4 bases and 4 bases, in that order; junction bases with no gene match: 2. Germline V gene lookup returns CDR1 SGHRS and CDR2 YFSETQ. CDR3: CASSASGSYEQYY. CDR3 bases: TGCGCCAGCAGCGCTAGCGGGAGTTACGAGCAGTACTAC.